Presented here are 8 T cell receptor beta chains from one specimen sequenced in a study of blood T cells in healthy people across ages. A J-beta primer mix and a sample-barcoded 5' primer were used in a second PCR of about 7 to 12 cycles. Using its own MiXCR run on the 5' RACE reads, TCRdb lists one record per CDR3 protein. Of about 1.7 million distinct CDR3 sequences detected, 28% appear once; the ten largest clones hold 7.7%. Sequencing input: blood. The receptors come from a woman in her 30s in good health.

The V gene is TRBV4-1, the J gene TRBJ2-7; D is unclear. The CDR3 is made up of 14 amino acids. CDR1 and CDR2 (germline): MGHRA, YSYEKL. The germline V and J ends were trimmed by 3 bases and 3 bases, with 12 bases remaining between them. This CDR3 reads CASSQVANLYEQYF. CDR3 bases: TGCGCCAGCAGCCAGGTGGCGAATCTCTACGAGCAGTACTTC.

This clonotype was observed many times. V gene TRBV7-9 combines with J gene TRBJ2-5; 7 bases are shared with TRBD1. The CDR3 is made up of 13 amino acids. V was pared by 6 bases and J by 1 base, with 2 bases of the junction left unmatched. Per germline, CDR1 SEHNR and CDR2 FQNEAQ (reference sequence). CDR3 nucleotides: TGTGCCAGCAGGTCAGGGGGCCAAGAGACCCAGTACTTC. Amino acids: CASRSGGQETQYF.

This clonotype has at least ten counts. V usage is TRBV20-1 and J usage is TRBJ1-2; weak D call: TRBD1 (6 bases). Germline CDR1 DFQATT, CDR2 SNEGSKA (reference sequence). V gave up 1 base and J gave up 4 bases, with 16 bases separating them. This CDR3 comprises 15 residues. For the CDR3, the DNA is TGCAGTGCTAGAGCGTTGAAGGACAGAACCTATGGCTACACCTTC. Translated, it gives CSARALKDRTYGYTF.

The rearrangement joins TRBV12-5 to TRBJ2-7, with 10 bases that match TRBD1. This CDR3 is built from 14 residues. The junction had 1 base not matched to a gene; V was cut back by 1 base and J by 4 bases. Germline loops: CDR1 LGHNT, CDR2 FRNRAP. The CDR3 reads CASGLGQGAYEQYF. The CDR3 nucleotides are TGTGCTAGTGGTTTGGGACAGGGGGCTTACGAGCAGTACTTC.

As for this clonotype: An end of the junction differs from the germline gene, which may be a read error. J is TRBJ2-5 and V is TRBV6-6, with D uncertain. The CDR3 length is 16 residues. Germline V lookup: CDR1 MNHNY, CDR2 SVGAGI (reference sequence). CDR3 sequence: CASSYRSSTTYNEQYF. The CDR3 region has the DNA TGCGCCAGCAGTTACCGATCTAGTACCACCTACAATGAGCAGTACTTC.

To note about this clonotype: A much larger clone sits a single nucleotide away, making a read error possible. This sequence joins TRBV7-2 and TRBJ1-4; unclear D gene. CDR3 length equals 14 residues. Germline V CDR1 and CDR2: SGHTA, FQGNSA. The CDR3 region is CVSSNGRPNEKLFF. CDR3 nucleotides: TGTGTCAGCAGCAACGGGAGGCCTAATGAAAAACTGTTTTTT.

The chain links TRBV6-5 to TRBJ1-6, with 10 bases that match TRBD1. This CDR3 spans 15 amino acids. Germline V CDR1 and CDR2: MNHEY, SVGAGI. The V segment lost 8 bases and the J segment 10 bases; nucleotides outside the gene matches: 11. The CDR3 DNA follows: TGTGCCAGCCGAAGAACCGGGACAGGGGAATCACCCCTCCACTTT. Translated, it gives CASRRTGTGESPLHF.

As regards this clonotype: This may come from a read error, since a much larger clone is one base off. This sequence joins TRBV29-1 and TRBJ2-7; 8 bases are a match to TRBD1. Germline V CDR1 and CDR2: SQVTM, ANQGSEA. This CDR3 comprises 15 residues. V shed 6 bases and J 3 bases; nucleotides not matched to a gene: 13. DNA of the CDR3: TGCAGCGTCGCTTCCCGGGACAGGCACTTCTACGAGCAGTACTTC. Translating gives CSVASRDRHFYEQYF.